These 8 T cell receptor beta chains share one sample of origin, sequenced in a study of blood T cell repertoires in COVID-19. Using immunoSEQ multiplex PCR, the repertoire was profiled, and TCRdb retains in-frame clones only, with some absent. This table has fewer than 250,000 clones, around nine tenths appearing once. The sequencing input was PBMCs or T cells enriched from blood (not recorded which). The source is a man aged 25 to 40 in a cohort exposed to, infected with or recovered from COVID-19 (not recorded which).

The genes are TRBV3-1 (or the pseudogene TRBV3-2) and TRBJ1-2; D is undetermined. Germline V CDR1 and CDR2: LGHDT, YNNKEL (reference sequence). This CDR3 is built from 13 residues. Trimming shortened V by 4 bases and J by 4 bases, and 10 bases separated the two germline ends. Here the CDR3 reads CASSPVSIYGYTF. The CDR3 nucleotides are TGTGCCAGCAGCCCGGTTTCCATCTATGGCTACACCTTC.

This chain uses TRBV9 with TRBJ2-7, with 7 bases matching TRBD2. Germline V gene lookup returns CDR1 SGDLS and CDR2 YYNGEE. V dropped 4 bases and J dropped 2; count of bases not matched to a gene: 9. The CDR3 is 15 amino acids. The CDR3 protein is CASSRGETTTYEQYF. CDR3 DNA: TGTGCCAGCAGCCGGGGGGAGACCACAACCTACGAGCAGTACTTC.

This clone showed up just a few times. The genes are TRBV7-6 and TRBJ1-2; weak D call: TRBD1 (5 bases). V lost 1 base and J 7 bases, leaving 13 bases between the germline ends. CDR1 is SGHVS, CDR2 FNYEAQ, per germline. CDR3 size: 14 residues. The CDR3 is CASSLGAGFSGYTF. CDR3 coding DNA: TGTGCCAGCAGCTTAGGGGCAGGGTTTAGTGGCTACACCTTC.

V usage is TRBV27 and J usage is TRBJ2-5, with TRBD2 matching over 7 bases. The CDR3 runs 13 residues. Germline lookup yields CDR1 MNHEY and CDR2 SMNVEV (reference sequence). The trim removed 3 bases at V and 5 bases at J, leaving 3 bases unmatched. The CDR3 sequence is CASSFRGEETQYF. DNA of the CDR3: TGTGCCAGCAGTTTCCGGGGGGAGGAGACCCAGTACTTC.

The rearrangement links TRBV5-1 to TRBJ2-7; possible D gene TRBD2, 5 bases. Germline V gives CDR1 SGHRS, CDR2 YFSETQ. This CDR3 has 13 amino acids. Trimming pared 4 bases from V and 6 bases from J, leaving 14 bases between. The CDR3 is CASSLVPSFEQYF. In DNA form, the CDR3 reads TGCGCCAGCAGCCTCGTACCTAGCTTCGAGCAGTACTTC. Full variable domain (missing parts from reference TRBV5-1 and TRBJ2-7): KAGVTQTPRYLIKTRGQQVTLSCSPISGHRSVSWYQQTPGQGLQFLFEYFSETQRNKGNFPGRFSGRQFSNSRSEMNVSTLELGDSALYLCASSLVPSFEQYFGPGTRLTVT.

The rearrangement joins TRBV29-1 to TRBJ2-3; tentatively, D is TRBD1 (6 bases). The V end was cut by 4 bases, the J end by 3 bases, with 14 bases between. This CDR3 has 14 amino acids. In germline, CDR1 is SQVTM, CDR2 ANQGSEA. CDR3 DNA sequence: TGCAGCGTTGGGACAGTAAAGGGGACAGATACGCAGTATTTT. This gives the protein CSVGTVKGTDTQYF.

The V call is TRBV5-1, the J call TRBJ2-2, with 12 bases fitting TRBD2. Trimming at V came to 3 bases and at J to 6 bases, leaving 3 bases not matched to a gene. CDR3 length: 15 residues. Per the germline V gene, CDR1 is SGHRS and CDR2 is YFSETQ. The chain's CDR3 is CASSSTSGSAGELFF. Written as DNA, the CDR3 is TGCGCCAGCAGCTCGACTAGCGGGAGCGCCGGGGAGCTGTTTTTT.

The chain joins TRBV7-3 to TRBJ2-7; tentative D call: TRBD2 (5 bases). V shed 5 bases and J shed 3 bases, with 17 bases lying between them. Germline V gives CDR1 SGHTA, CDR2 FQGTGA. The CDR3 is 15 amino acids. As DNA, the CDR3 is TGTGCCAGCAGCCCCACGGGGAGCGCAAGCTACGAGCAGTACTTC. Amino acids: CASSPTGSASYEQYF.